This TCR beta chain stems from a study of blood T cell repertoires in COVID-19. Study in general: The United States, Italy and Spain provided the acute and convalescent COVID-19 samples. T cells, B-cell-depleted T cells, or PBMCs provided the cDNA or gDNA that served as material.

In the authors' methods: From reference gene primer amplification, estimates of nucleated cell counts were derived. The method was immunoSEQ multiplex PCR; TCRdb's version includes in-frame clones alone and lacks a portion of them. That table furnishes V, J and clone size, whereas the DNA furnished D and trimming. This sample yields fewer than 80,000 clones, of which around four fifths are seen a single time; around 21% belongs to the top ten. The CDR3 covers 14 residues. The V segment lost 6 bases and the J segment 5 bases; nucleotides outside the gene matches: 9. Germline V CDR1 and CDR2: GTSNPN, SVGIG (reference sequence).

The clonotype comes from a man aged 60-69 years with acute or convalescent COVID-19. The specimen sequenced was peripheral blood. The chain couples TRBV30 to TRBJ2-1; 8 bases align to TRBD2. The CDR3 loop is CACSGAGGNNEQFF. The CDR3 nucleotides are TGTGCCTGTTCTGGGGCGGGGGGCAACAATGAGCAGTTCTTC.